This TCR beta chain emerged from a study of T cell responses to AZD1222 COVID-19 vaccine. Findings and caveats of the study: Spike-specific TCR breadth rose after two AZD1222 doses, and depth rose as well. Only 5 or 6 people who got AZD1222 tested seropositive at baseline. No repertoire was sampled before or during the peak T cell response, only after it. Clonal diversity was possibly underestimated, and white British individuals and females predominated among donors.

Comments on this clone: Antigen specificity is unknown.

V gave up 0 bases and J gave up 7 bases, with 10 bases separating them. Germline CDR1 and CDR2: GTSNPN and SVGIG (reference sequence). The CDR3 length is 14 residues. Profiled with immunoSEQ multiplex PCR; TCRdb holds only in-frame clones, not every one. The data show roughly 200,000 clones, more than 85% seen once. This sequence originates from an adult in good health. The sequences come from peripheral blood, collected on day 0 of MenACWY control vaccination. The chain combines TRBV30 with TRBJ1-6; D is ambiguous. As DNA, the CDR3 is TGTGCCTGGAGTGTACGGGGAAAAAATTCACCCCTCCACTTT. It is translated as CAWSVRGKNSPLHF.